What follows are 26 T cell receptor beta chains derived from one specimen sequenced in a study of blood T cells in healthy people across ages. Sample-barcoded 5' priming and a J-beta primer mix drove a second PCR of roughly 7 to 11 cycles. TCRdb re-derived calls from the 5' RACE reads in MiXCR, one entry per CDR3 protein. The sample records 650,000 to 1,000,000 distinct CDR3 sequences, roughly 40% being singletons. Source material: blood. The receptors shown here come from a young man in good health.

This clonotype was detected only a few times. This sequence joins TRBV6-6 and TRBJ2-4; TRBD1 aligns across 10 bases. Near its end, the DNA agrees better with TRBJ2-7, so the J call may be wrong. CDR1 is MNHNY and CDR2 is SVGAGI in the germline V gene (reference sequence). The CDR3 has 16 residues. The CDR3 DNA reads as TGTGCCAGCAGTTACGTCCCCTCGGGACAGGGGACCGAGCAGTACTTC. It codes for CASSYVPSGQGTEQYF.

The chain carries TRBV6-4 and TRBJ2-3, with D uncertain. The CDR3 sequence is 13 residues long. Trimming stripped 0 bases from V and 7 bases from J, with 8 bases between. The germline gives CDR1 MRHNA, CDR2 SNTAGT. As DNA, the CDR3 is TGTGCCAGCAGTGACTCTACCGGTTATACGCAGTATTTT. Its translation: CASSDSTGYTQYF.

Comments on this clonotype: A much larger clone lies one base from this, so it may be a read error. V is TRBV7-8 and J is TRBJ2-5, with D unresolved. The CDR3 is 13 residues long. Trimming shortened V by 8 bases and J by 0 bases, and 10 bases separated the two germline ends. The germline V gene has CDR1 SGHVS and CDR2 FQNEAQ. This CDR3 reads CASARANQETQYF. CDR3 in DNA: TGTGCCAGCGCTAGGGCAAACCAAGAGACCCAGTACTTC.

In its sample, this clonotype was seen once. V usage is TRBV20-1 and J usage is TRBJ2-7, with no clear D. The J call may be incorrect, as the DNA end agrees better with TRBJ2-5. The CDR3 is 14 amino acids. CDR1 and CDR2 from the germline V gene are DFQATT and SNEGSKA (reference sequence). CDR3 nucleotide sequence: TGCAGTGCTACCACCCGACGGAACCAAGAGACCCAGTACTTC. This codes for CSATTRRNQETQYF.

The chain recombines TRBV20-1 with TRBJ2-1; TRBD2 might be the D (6 bases). TRBJ2-7 matches the DNA end more closely, so the J call is doubtful. The CDR3 totals 13 residues. In germline, CDR1 is DFQATT, CDR2 SNEGSKA (reference sequence). CDR3 in amino acids: CSARRRGYNEQYF. CDR3 coding DNA: TGCAGTGCTAGGAGGCGGGGCTACAATGAGCAGTACTTC.

The chain's CDR3 is CAGMRGGNYGYTF. CDR3 DNA sequence: TGTGCCGGCATGCGGGGCGGGAACTATGGCTACACCTTC. The chain links TRBV12-3 or TRBV12-4 to TRBJ1-2; tentative D call: TRBD1 (5 bases). Trimming removed 11 bases at V and 2 bases at J, with 15 bases between. The CDR3 runs 13 residues.

As regards this clonotype: Possible read error: a much larger clone is one base away. This chain joins TRBV12-3 or TRBV12-4 and TRBJ2-3; no reliable D call. The CDR3 loop spans 12 amino acids. CDR3 nucleotide sequence: TGTGCCAGCACTGACCCCTGGGATACGCGGTATTTT. Translation gives CASTDPWDTRYF.

In this sample, this clonotype turned up a few times. The chain links TRBV4-2 to TRBJ1-2, with D perhaps matching TRBD1 (5 bases). This CDR3 spans 15 amino acids. V was pared by 0 bases and J by 4 bases, with 12 bases between. Germline V gives CDR1 LGHNA, CDR2 YNFKEQ. CDR3: CASSQEEQGPYGYTF. The CDR3 DNA sequence: TGTGCCAGCAGCCAAGAGGAGCAGGGACCCTATGGCTACACCTTC.

The count of this clonotype is one. The germline gene is not matched at one end of the junction; a read error may be the cause. This chain connects TRBV28 to TRBJ2-3; maybe TRBD2 (6 bases). Germline V gene sequence: CDR1 MDHEN, CDR2 SYDVKM. This CDR3 region has 15 residues. The DNA for the CDR3 is TGTGCCAGCAGCCCTGGGGGGAGCCGCACAGGTACGCAGTATTTT. This translates into CASSPGGSRTGTQYF. The full variable domain, in which reference TRBV28 and TRBJ2-3 provide the parts outside the CDR3, is DVKVTQSSRYLVKRTGEKVFLECVQDMDHENMFWYRQDPGLGLRLIYFSYDVKMKEKGDIPEGYSVSREKKERFSLILESASTNQTSMYLCASSPGGSRTGTQYFGPGTRLTVL.

This clonotype was recorded a few times. This chain joins TRBV7-2 and TRBJ1-5; the D gene is possibly TRBD1 (6 bases). V was trimmed by 4 bases and J by 7 bases, leaving 11 bases between them. CDR1 and CDR2 from the germline V gene are SGHTA and FQGNSA. This CDR3 has 13 residues. The CDR3 nucleotides are TGTGCCAGCAGCTACCAGGGGTGGCAGCCCCAGCATTTT. Translating gives CASSYQGWQPQHF.

CDR3: CASSPRDLSIRRETQYF. The CDR3 nucleotides are TGTGCCAGCAGTCCCCGGGACTTATCGATAAGGCGGGAGACCCAGTACTTC. The rearrangement uses TRBV6-2 or TRBV6-3 and TRBJ2-4; the D gene is possibly TRBD2 (6 bases). The end of the DNA is better explained by TRBJ2-5, so the J call may be wrong. CDR1 is MNHEY and CDR2 is SVGEGT in the germline V gene. CDR3 length equals 17 residues.

This clonotype was observed many times. This chain joins TRBV20-1 and TRBJ2-1; no reliable D call. The CDR3 has 14 residues. V was cut by 0 bases and J by 4 bases, with 10 bases left in between. CDR1 DFQATT and CDR2 SNEGSKA come from the germline V gene (reference sequence). Written as DNA, the CDR3 is TGCAGTGCTAGAGATGGTCTGGATTACAATGAGCAGTTCTTC. It translates to CSARDGLDYNEQFF.

This clonotype was observed a few times. The gene calls are TRBV6-6 and TRBJ2-5, with TRBD1 matching over 7 bases. Germline assignment: CDR1 MNHNY and CDR2 SVGAGI (reference sequence). Losses at the gene ends were 0 bases for V and 0 bases for J; bases not matched to a gene: 1. CDR3 length: 15 amino acids. CDR3 DNA sequence: TGTGCCAGCAGTTACTCGGACAGGAACCAAGAGACCCAGTACTTC. Its translation: CASSYSDRNQETQYF.

This clonotype was counted a few times. This chain joins TRBV5-1 and TRBJ1-2; the match to TRBD1 covers 9 bases. This CDR3 comprises 16 residues. V was pared by 4 bases and J by 3 bases, with 10 bases of the junction left unmatched. CDR1 and CDR2 from the germline V gene are SGHRS and YFSETQ. CDR3 protein: CASSPNRDREHYGYTF. DNA for the CDR3: TGCGCCAGCAGCCCCAACCGGGACAGGGAACACTATGGCTACACCTTC.

A few counts support this clonotype. This chain links TRBV12-3 or TRBV12-4 with TRBJ2-7; 8 bases are shared with TRBD1. V dropped 5 bases and J dropped 1; count of bases not matched to a gene: 7. The CDR3 totals 15 residues. The CDR3 DNA reads as TGTGCCAGCAGTCCGGGGACAGGCCCTTCCTACGAGCAGTACTTC. Encoded protein: CASSPGTGPSYEQYF.

The chain is built from TRBV4-1 and TRBJ1-1, with 7 bases matching TRBD1. Germline CDR1 reads MGHRA; CDR2 reads YSYEKL. This CDR3 is 15 amino acids long. With 5 bases clipped from V and 2 bases from J, the junction kept 8 bases outside the gene matches. The CDR3 here is CASSCPTGTNTEAFF. The DNA for the CDR3 is TGCGCCAGCAGCTGCCCGACAGGGACTAACACTGAAGCTTTCTTT.

This chain links TRBV25-1 with TRBJ2-1; the D is unclear. Per the germline V gene, CDR1 is MGHDK and CDR2 is SYGVNS. V was cut by 8 bases and J by 7 bases, with 6 bases left in between. The CDR3 is made up of 10 amino acids. CDR3 sequence: CASRENEQFF. The CDR3 DNA is TGTGCCAGCCGCGAGAATGAGCAGTTCTTC.

A note on this clonotype: One end of the junction does not line up with germline, which may come from a read error. This rearrangement joins TRBV20-1 to TRBJ2-7; TRBD1 matches at 7 bases. The tail of the sequence fits TRBJ2-4 better, so the J call may be wrong. The V gene's germline CDR1 is DFQATT and CDR2 SNEGSKA (reference sequence). The length of the CDR3 is 15 residues. DNA for the CDR3: TGCAGTGCTAGCGGACAGGACGCGACCAAGAACATTCAGTACTTC. Translation: CSASGQDATKNIQYF.

This chain links TRBV4-3 with TRBJ2-7; tentatively, D is TRBD2 (6 bases). Trimming shortened V by 0 bases and J by 7 bases, and 22 bases separated the two germline ends. CDR1 is LGHNA, CDR2 YSLEER, per germline. There are 17 residues in the CDR3. Here the CDR3 reads CASSQDLTGVRYNEQYF. CDR3 sequence (DNA): TGCGCCAGCAGCCAAGACCTAACGGGGGTGAGGTACAATGAGCAGTACTTC.

V usage is TRBV10-3 and J usage is TRBJ1-6, with a weak D call TRBD1 (5 bases). Trimming stripped 6 bases from V and 7 bases from J, with 7 bases between. Germline V gene sequence: CDR1 ENHRY, CDR2 SYGVKD. The CDR3 length is 12 residues. CDR3 DNA sequence: TGTGCCATCAGCCAGGGAAATTCACCCCTCCACTTT. Amino acids: CAISQGNSPLHF.

This sequence joins TRBV4-2 and TRBJ2-1, with 14 bases aligning to TRBD2. V lost 1 base and J lost 8; bases outside the gene matches: 4. Germline V gives CDR1 LGHNA, CDR2 YNFKEQ. The CDR3 is 16 amino acids. The CDR3: CASSQGLAGGLDEQFF. DNA of the CDR3: TGTGCCAGCAGCCAAGGACTAGCGGGGGGGCTCGATGAGCAGTTCTTC.

This chain joins TRBV5-1 and TRBJ1-6; possibly TRBD1 for D (6 bases). This CDR3 has 15 residues. Germline V gene sequence: CDR1 SGHRS, CDR2 YFSETQ. Trimming shortened V by 4 bases and J by 8 bases, and 16 bases separated the two germline ends. As DNA, the CDR3 is TGCGCCAGCAGCCTCCTCGGGGGCTGGGATTCACCCCTCCACTTT. Amino acids: CASSLLGGWDSPLHF.

At least ten counts were recorded for this clonotype. This sequence joins TRBV20-1 and TRBJ2-3; TRBD1 is a possible D gene (6 bases). V lost 2 bases, J lost 6 bases, and 12 bases lay in between. The CDR3 consists of 13 residues. Germline V gene lookup returns CDR1 DFQATT and CDR2 SNEGSKA (reference sequence). The CDR3 loop reads CSARRGIGDTQYF. The CDR3 DNA follows: TGCAGTGCTAGAAGGGGGATTGGCGATACGCAGTATTTT.

The CDR3 DNA reads TGCAGTGCGAGCCCTACAGGGACGACTAATGAAAAACTGTTTTTT. Its protein product is CSASPTGTTNEKLFF. The chain joins TRBV20-1 to TRBJ1-4; D may be TRBD1 (6 bases). The CDR3 has 15 residues. CDR1 is DFQATT and CDR2 is SNEGSKA in the germline V gene (reference sequence). Trimming removed 6 bases from V and 2 bases from J, with 16 bases in between.

The J gene is TRBJ2-7, the V gene TRBV7-9; D not resolved. The CDR3 is 11 residues long. From germline, CDR1 is SEHNR and CDR2 FQNEAQ (reference sequence). The V gene lost 6 bases and the J gene lost 6 bases, with 9 bases spanning the gap. This CDR3 is CASSTPGEQYF. CDR3 DNA sequence: TGTGCCAGCAGTACCCCGGGCGAGCAGTACTTC.

There are a few counts of this clonotype. The CDR3 reads CASSFLRGGNEQFF. The CDR3 DNA reads as TGTGCCAGCAGTTTCCTAAGGGGAGGAAATGAGCAGTTCTTC. The V and J genes are TRBV6-2 or TRBV6-3 and TRBJ2-1; possibly TRBD2 for D (6 bases). Germline CDR1 and CDR2: MNHEY and SVGEGT. Trimming pared 4 bases from V and 7 bases from J, leaving 14 bases between. The CDR3 sequence is 14 residues long.